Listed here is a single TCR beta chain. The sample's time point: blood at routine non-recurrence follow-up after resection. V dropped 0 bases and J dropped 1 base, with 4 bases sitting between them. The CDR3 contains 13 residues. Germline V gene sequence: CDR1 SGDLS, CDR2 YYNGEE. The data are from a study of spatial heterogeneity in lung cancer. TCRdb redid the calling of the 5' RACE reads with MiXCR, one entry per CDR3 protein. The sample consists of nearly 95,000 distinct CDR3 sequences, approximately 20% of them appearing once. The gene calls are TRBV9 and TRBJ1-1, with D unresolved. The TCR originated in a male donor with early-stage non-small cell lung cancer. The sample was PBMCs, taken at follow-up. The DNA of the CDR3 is TGTGCCAGCAGCGTAGTTGCGAACACTGAAGCTTTCTTT. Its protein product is CASSVVANTEAFF. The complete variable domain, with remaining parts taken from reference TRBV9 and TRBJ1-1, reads DSGVTQTPKHLITATGQRVTLRCSPRSGDLSVYWYQQSLDQGLQFLIQYYNGEERAKGNILERFSAQQFPDLHSELNLSSLELGDSALYFCASSVVANTEAFFGQGTRLTVV.